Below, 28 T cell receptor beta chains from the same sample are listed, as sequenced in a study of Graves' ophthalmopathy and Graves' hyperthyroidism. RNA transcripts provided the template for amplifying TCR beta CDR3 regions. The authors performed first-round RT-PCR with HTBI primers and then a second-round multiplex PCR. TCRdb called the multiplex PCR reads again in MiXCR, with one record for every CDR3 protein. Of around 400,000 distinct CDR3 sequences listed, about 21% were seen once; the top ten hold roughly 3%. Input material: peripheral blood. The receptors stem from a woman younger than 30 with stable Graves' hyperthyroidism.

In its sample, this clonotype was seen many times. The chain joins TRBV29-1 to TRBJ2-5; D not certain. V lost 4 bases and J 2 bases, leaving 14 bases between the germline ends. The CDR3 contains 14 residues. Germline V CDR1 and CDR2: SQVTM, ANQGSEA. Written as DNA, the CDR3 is TGCAGCGTTGGGGGTAGGCAGACTCAAGAGACCCAGTACTTC. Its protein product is CSVGGRQTQETQYF. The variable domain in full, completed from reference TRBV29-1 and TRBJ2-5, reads SAVISQKPSRDICQRGTSLTIQCQVDSQVTMMFWYRQQPGQSLTLIATANQGSEATYESGFVIDKFPISRPNLTFSTLTVSNMSPEDSSIYLCSVGGRQTQETQYFGPGTRLLVL.

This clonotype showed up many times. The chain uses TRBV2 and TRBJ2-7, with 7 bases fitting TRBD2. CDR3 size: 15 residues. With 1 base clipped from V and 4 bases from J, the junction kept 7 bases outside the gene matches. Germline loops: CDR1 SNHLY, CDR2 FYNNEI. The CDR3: CASSEDGSSGYEQYF. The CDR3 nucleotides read TGTGCCAGCAGTGAAGATGGGTCTAGCGGATACGAGCAGTACTTC. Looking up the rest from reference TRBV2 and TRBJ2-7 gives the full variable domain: EPEVTQTPSHQVTQMGQEVILRCVPISNHLYFYWYRQILGQKVEFLVSFYNNEISEKSEIFDDQFSVERPDGSNFTLKIRSTKLEDSAMYFCASSEDGSSGYEQYFGPGTRLTVT.

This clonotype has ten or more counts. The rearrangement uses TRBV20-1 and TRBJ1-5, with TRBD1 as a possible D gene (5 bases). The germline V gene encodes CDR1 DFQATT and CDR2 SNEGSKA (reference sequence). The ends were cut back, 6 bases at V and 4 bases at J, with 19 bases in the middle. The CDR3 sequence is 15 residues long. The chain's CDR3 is CSAIRGTGGNQPQHF. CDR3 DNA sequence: TGCAGTGCAATAAGGGGTACAGGAGGGAATCAGCCCCAGCATTTT.

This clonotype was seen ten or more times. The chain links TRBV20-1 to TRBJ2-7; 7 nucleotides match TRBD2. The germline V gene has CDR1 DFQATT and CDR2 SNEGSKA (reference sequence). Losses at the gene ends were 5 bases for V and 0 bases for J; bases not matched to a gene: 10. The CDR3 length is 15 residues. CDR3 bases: TGCAGTGCTCTACCCGGTGCGGGAGACTCCTACGAGCAGTACTTC. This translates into CSALPGAGDSYEQYF.

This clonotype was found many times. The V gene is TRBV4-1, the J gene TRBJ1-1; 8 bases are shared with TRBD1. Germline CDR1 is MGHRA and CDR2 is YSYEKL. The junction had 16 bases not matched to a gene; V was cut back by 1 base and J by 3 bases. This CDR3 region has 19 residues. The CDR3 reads CASSQVPQMTGVWHTEAFF. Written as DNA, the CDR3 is TGCGCCAGCAGCCAAGTACCCCAAATGACAGGGGTCTGGCACACTGAAGCTTTCTTT.

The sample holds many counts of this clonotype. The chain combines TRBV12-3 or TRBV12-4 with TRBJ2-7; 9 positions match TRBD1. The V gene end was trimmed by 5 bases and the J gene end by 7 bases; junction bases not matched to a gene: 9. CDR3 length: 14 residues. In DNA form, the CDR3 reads TGTGCCAGCAGTGGACAGGGGCATTCGGAGGAGCAGTACTTC. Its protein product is CASSGQGHSEEQYF.

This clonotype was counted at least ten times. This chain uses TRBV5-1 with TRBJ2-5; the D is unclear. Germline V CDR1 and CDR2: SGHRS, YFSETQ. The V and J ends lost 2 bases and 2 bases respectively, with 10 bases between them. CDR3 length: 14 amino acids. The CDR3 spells CASSFGTTQETQYF. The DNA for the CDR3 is TGCGCCAGCAGCTTTGGCACCACGCAAGAGACCCAGTACTTC.

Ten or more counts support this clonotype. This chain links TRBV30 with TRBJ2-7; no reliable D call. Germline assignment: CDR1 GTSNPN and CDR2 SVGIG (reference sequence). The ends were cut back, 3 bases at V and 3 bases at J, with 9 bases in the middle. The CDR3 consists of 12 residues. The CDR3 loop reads CAWSTVYYEQYF. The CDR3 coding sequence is TGTGCCTGGAGCACAGTATACTACGAGCAGTACTTC.

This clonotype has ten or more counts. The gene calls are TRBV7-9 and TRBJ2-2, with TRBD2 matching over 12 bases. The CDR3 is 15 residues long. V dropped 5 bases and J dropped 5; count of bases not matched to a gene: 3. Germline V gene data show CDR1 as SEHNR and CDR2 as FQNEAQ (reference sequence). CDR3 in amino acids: CASSRLAGETGELFF. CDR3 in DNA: TGTGCCAGCAGCCGACTAGCGGGAGAGACCGGGGAGCTGTTTTTT.

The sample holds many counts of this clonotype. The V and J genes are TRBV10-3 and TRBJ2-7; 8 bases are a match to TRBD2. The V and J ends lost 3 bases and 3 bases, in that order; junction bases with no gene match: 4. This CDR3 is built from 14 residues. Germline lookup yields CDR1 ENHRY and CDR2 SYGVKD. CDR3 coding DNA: TGTGCCATCAGTGAAATAGCGGGAAGCTACGAGCAGTACTTC. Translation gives CAISEIAGSYEQYF.

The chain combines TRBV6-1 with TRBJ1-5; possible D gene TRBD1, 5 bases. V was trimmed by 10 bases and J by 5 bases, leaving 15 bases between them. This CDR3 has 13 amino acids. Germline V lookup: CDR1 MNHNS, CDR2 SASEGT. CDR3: CAIQDSADQPQHF. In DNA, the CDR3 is TGTGCCATCCAAGACAGCGCCGATCAGCCCCAGCATTTT.

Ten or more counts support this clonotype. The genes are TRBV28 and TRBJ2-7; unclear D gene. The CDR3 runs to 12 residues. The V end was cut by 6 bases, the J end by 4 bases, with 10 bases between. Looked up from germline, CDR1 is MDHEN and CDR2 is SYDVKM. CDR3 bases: TGTGCCAGCAGATCGATACTTTACGAGCAGTACTTC. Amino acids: CASRSILYEQYF.

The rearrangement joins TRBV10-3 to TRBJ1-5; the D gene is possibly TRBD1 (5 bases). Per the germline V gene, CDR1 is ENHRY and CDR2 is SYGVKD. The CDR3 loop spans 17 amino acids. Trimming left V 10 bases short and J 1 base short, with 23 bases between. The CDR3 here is CATSTAIGLLSNQPQHF. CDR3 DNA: TGTGCCACTTCGACAGCCATCGGCCTTTTGAGCAATCAGCCCCAGCATTTT.

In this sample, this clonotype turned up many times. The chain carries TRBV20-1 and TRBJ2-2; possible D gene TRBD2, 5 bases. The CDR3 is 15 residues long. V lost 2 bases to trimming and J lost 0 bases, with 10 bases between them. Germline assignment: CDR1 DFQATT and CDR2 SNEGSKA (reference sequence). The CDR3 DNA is TGCAGTGCTAGACGCCCACTAGCGAACACCGGGGAGCTGTTTTTT. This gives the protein CSARRPLANTGELFF.

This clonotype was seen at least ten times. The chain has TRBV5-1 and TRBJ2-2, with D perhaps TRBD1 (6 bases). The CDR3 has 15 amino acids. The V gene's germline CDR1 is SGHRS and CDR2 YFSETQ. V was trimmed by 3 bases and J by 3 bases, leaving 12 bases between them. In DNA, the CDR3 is TGCGCCAGCAGCTCAGGGGAATGGGACACCGGGGAGCTGTTTTTT. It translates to CASSSGEWDTGELFF. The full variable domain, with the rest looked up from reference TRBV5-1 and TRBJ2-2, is KAGVTQTPRYLIKTRGQQVTLSCSPISGHRSVSWYQQTPGQGLQFLFEYFSETQRNKGNFPGRFSGRQFSNSRSEMNVSTLELGDSALYLCASSSGEWDTGELFFGEGSRLTVL.

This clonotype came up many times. The CDR3 region has the DNA TGTGCCAGCAGCGTGAACAGGGGCCAAGAGACCCAGTACTTC. It is translated as CASSVNRGQETQYF. The V call is TRBV9, the J call TRBJ2-5; 7 bases align to TRBD1. CDR1 and CDR2 (germline): SGDLS, YYNGEE. The CDR3 runs 14 residues. The V segment lost 2 bases and the J segment 1 base; nucleotides outside the gene matches: 2.

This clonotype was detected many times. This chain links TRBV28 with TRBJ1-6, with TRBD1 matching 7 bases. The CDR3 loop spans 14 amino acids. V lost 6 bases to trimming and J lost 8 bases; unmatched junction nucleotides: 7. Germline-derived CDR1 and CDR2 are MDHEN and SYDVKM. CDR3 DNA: TGTGCCAGCAGAATACAGGGGTACTATTCACCCCTCCACTTT. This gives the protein CASRIQGYYSPLHF.

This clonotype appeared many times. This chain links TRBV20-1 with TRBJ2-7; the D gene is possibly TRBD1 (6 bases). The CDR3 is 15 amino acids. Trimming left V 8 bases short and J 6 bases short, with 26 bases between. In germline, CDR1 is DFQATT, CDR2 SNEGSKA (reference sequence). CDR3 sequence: CSQHQGGPRSLEQYF. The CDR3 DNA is TGCAGTCAACACCAAGGGGGACCTCGCTCCCTCGAGCAGTACTTC.

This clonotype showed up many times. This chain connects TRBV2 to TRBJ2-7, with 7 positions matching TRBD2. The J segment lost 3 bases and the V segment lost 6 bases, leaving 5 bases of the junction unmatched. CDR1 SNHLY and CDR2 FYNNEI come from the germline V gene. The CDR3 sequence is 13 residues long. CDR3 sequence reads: CASRFAGVYEQYF. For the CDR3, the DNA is TGTGCCAGCAGATTCGCGGGAGTCTACGAGCAGTACTTC. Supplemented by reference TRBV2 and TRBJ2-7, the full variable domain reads EPEVTQTPSHQVTQMGQEVILRCVPISNHLYFYWYRQILGQKVEFLVSFYNNEISEKSEIFDDQFSVERPDGSNFTLKIRSTKLEDSAMYFCASRFAGVYEQYFGPGTRLTVT.

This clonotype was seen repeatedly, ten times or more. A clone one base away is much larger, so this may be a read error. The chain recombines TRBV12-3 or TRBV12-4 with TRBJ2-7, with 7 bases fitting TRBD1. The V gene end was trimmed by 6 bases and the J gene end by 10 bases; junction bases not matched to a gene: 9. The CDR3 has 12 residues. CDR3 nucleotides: TGTGCCAGCAGCGCCGGGACAGACGTCCAGTACTTC. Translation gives CASSAGTDVQYF.

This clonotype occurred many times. In nucleotides, the CDR3 is TGTGCCAGCACCTCGACAGCCCCGAACACCGGGGAGCTGTTTTTT. Protein sequence: CASTSTAPNTGELFF. The rearrangement links TRBV27 to TRBJ2-2; maybe TRBD1 (5 bases). CDR1 is MNHEY and CDR2 is SMNVEV in the germline V gene (reference sequence). V was pared by 7 bases and J by 0 bases, with 12 bases between. The CDR3 length is 15 residues.

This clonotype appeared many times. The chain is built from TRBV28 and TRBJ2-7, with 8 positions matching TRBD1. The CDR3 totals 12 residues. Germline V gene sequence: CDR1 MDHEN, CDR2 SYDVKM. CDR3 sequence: CASTGVSYEQYF. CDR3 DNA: TGTGCATCGACAGGGGTCTCCTACGAGCAGTACTTC.

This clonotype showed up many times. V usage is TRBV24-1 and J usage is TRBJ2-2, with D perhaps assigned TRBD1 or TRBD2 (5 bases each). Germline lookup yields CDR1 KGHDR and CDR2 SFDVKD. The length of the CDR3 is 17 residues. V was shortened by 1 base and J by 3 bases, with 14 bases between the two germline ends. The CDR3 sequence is CATSDFGTIRDTGELFF. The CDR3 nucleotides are TGTGCCACCAGTGATTTCGGGACGATTCGGGACACCGGGGAGCTGTTTTTT.

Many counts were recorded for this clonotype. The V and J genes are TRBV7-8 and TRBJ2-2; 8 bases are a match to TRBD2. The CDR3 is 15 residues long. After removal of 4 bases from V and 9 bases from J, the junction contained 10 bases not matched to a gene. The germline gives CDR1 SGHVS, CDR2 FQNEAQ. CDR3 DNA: TGTGCCAGCAGCTCCCTTGTTAGCGGGAACCGGGAGCTGTTTTTT. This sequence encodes CASSSLVSGNRELFF.

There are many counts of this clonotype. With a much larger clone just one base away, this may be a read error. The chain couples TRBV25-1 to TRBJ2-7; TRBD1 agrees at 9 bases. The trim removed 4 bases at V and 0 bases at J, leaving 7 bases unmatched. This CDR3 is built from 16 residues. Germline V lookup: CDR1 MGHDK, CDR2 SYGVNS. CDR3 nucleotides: TGTGCCAGCAGTGCCTTGGGACAGGGAGGCTCCTACGAGCAGTACTTC. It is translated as CASSALGQGGSYEQYF.

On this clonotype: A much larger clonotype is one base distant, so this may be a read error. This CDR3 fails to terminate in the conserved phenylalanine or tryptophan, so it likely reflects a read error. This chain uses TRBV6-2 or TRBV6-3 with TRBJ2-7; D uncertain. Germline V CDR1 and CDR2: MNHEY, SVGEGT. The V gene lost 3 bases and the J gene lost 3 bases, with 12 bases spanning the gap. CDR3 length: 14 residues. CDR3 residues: CASSYAYSFYEQYL. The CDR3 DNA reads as TGTGCCAGCAGTTATGCCTACTCCTTCTACGAGCAGTACTTG.

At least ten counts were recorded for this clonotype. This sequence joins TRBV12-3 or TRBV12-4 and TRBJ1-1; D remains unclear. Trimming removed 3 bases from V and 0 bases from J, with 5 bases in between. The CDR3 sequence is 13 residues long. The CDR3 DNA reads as TGTGCCAGCAGTTTTTCGGTGAACACTGAAGCTTTCTTT. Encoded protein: CASSFSVNTEAFF.

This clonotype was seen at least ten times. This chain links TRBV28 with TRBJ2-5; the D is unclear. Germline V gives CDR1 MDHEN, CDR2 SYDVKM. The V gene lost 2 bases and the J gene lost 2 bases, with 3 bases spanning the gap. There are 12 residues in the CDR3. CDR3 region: CASSLQQETQYF. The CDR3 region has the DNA TGTGCCAGCAGTTTACAACAAGAGACCCAGTACTTC.